The 21 T cell receptor beta chains reported below all come from one sample, sequenced in a study of blood T cell repertoires in COVID-19. Data came from immunoSEQ multiplex PCR; TCRdb stores just in-frame clones and leaves some out. The sample holds 110,000 to 150,000 clones, about 80% seen once. The sample was peripheral blood. These receptors all stem from a human donor in a cohort sampled during active COVID-19.

This clone was recorded only once. V and J are TRBV3-1 (or the pseudogene TRBV3-2) and TRBJ2-3, with a possible D match to TRBD2 (6 bases). There are 14 residues in the CDR3. The germline CDR1 and CDR2 sequences are LGHDT and YNNKEL (reference sequence). V lost 3 bases and J 8 bases, leaving 15 bases between the germline ends. This CDR3 is CASSHYGGQGTQYF. The DNA for the CDR3 is TGTGCCAGCAGCCACTACGGGGGTCAGGGTACGCAGTATTTT.

The rearrangement uses TRBV27 and TRBJ2-7, with 8 bases aligning to TRBD1. CDR1 is MNHEY, CDR2 SMNVEV, per germline (reference sequence). V lost 7 bases and J lost 0; bases outside the gene matches: 17. The CDR3 extends over 18 amino acids. The CDR3 reads CASTRAGGAIGGSYEQYF. In DNA, the CDR3 is TGTGCCAGCACCAGGGCAGGGGGCGCAATAGGGGGCTCCTACGAGCAGTACTTC.

V gene TRBV5-1 combines with J gene TRBJ2-7; TRBD1 matches 10 bases. The CDR3 is made up of 16 amino acids. J was trimmed by 4 bases and V by 2 bases; bases with no gene match: 9. Germline V lookup: CDR1 SGHRS, CDR2 YFSETQ. In nucleotides, the CDR3 is TGCGCCAGCAGCTTTGTAAGCGGGACAGGGGCTTACGAGCAGTACTTC. This translates into CASSFVSGTGAYEQYF.

This rearrangement joins TRBV4-1 to TRBJ1-5, with D possibly matching TRBD1 (5 bases). This CDR3 is built from 16 residues. Per the germline V gene, CDR1 is MGHRA and CDR2 is YSYEKL. V was pared by 2 bases and J by 4 bases, with 15 bases between. CDR3 residues: CASSQSGTGLNQPQHF. CDR3 in DNA: TGCGCCAGCAGCCAATCCGGGACGGGACTTAATCAGCCCCAGCATTTT.

The genes are TRBV11-1 and TRBJ2-1, with D perhaps matching TRBD1 (6 bases). This CDR3 spans 15 amino acids. Germline V gene lookup returns CDR1 SGHAT and CDR2 FQDESV (reference sequence). V lost 1 base, J lost 1 base, and 8 bases lay in between. CDR3: CASSLGQGSYNEQFF. In DNA form, the CDR3 reads TGTGCCAGCAGCTTAGGGCAGGGGTCCTACAATGAGCAGTTCTTC. The complete variable domain, with remaining parts taken from reference TRBV11-1 and TRBJ2-1, reads EAEVAQSPRYKITEKSQAVAFWCDPISGHATLYWYRQILGQGPELLVQFQDESVVDDSQLPKDRFSAERLKGVDSTLKIQPAELGDSAMYLCASSLGQGSYNEQFFGPGTRLTVL.

The rearrangement joins TRBV6-5 to TRBJ2-5; 10 nucleotides agree with TRBD1. The CDR3 totals 14 residues. Germline trimming cut 7 bases from V and 5 bases from J; bases unmatched to any gene: 7. The germline CDR1 and CDR2 sequences are MNHEY and SVGAGI. CDR3 nucleotide sequence: TGTGCCAGCAACCGGGACAGGGGTAGGGAGACCCAGTACTTC. Its protein product is CASNRDRGRETQYF.

The chain couples TRBV19 to TRBJ1-1; maybe TRBD1 (6 bases). CDR1 is LNHDA and CDR2 is SQIVND in the germline V gene (reference sequence). Trimming pared 7 bases from V and 0 bases from J, leaving 12 bases between. The CDR3 covers 14 residues. This chain's CDR3 is CASTSGGLNTEAFF. CDR3 in DNA: TGTGCCAGTACCTCGGGGGGCCTGAACACTGAAGCTTTCTTT.

The chain links TRBV9 to TRBJ2-5; TRBD2 agrees at 8 bases. V shed 4 bases, J shed 2 bases, and the junction held 10 bases outside the gene matches. The CDR3 extends over 16 amino acids. CDR1 is SGDLS and CDR2 is YYNGEE in the germline V gene. The CDR3, as DNA: TGTGCCAGCAGCCCCCCAAGCGGGGGTTCTCAAGAGACCCAGTACTTC. It codes for CASSPPSGGSQETQYF.

The gene calls are TRBV6-6 and TRBJ2-5; perhaps TRBD2 as D (6 bases). Trimming left V 2 bases short and J 2 bases short, with 12 bases between. The CDR3 sequence is 15 residues long. CDR1 and CDR2 from the germline V gene are MNHNY and SVGAGI (reference sequence). The CDR3 loop reads CASSYRAGGQETQYF. The CDR3 DNA is TGTGCCAGCAGTTACAGAGCCGGGGGTCAAGAGACCCAGTACTTC.

This sequence joins TRBV7-6 and TRBJ2-2; 7 bases map to TRBD2. The CDR3 length is 15 residues. V lost 1 base, J lost 6 bases, and 5 bases stayed unmatched. Germline CDR1 and CDR2: SGHVS and FNYEAQ. CDR3 residues: CASSLVGGVSGELFF. CDR3 coding DNA: TGTGCCAGCAGCTTAGTTGGGGGGGTCTCCGGGGAGCTGTTTTTT.

In this sample, this clone turned up a few times. In DNA form, the CDR3 reads TGTGCCAGCGAGGACAGGGCCGGAAACACCATATATTTT. It yields the protein CASEDRAGNTIYF. This chain joins TRBV19 and TRBJ1-3; 8 positions agree with TRBD1. The V gene end was trimmed by 9 bases and the J gene end by 4 bases; junction bases not matched to a gene: 5. This CDR3 region has 13 residues. Germline values: CDR1 LNHDA, CDR2 SQIVND (reference sequence).

The rearrangement links TRBV12-3 or TRBV12-4 to TRBJ2-7; tentatively, D is TRBD1 (6 bases). V was cut by 6 bases and J by 1 base, with 7 bases left in between. The CDR3 spans 12 residues. The CDR3 coding sequence is TGTGCCAGCAGACAGGGATCCTACGAGCAGTACTTC. Translation gives CASRQGSYEQYF.

This clone was observed a single time. The chain is built from TRBV18 and TRBJ1-2, with 7 positions matching TRBD1. Germline V CDR1 and CDR2: KGHSH, LQKENI. The V and J ends lost 2 bases and 5 bases, in that order; junction bases with no gene match: 8. The CDR3 is 15 amino acids. The CDR3 region has the DNA TGTGCCAGCTCACCAAACGGACAGGAGGGGTATGGCTACACCTTC. Amino acids: CASSPNGQEGYGYTF.

The V and J genes are TRBV6-5 and TRBJ1-2; D uncertain. V was clipped by 0 bases and J by 8 bases, with 16 bases between them. From germline, CDR1 is MNHEY and CDR2 SVGAGI. CDR3 size: 15 residues. In DNA, the CDR3 is TGTGCCAGCAGTTACTCGCACAGAACCTGGAGGGGCTACACCTTC. Translated, it gives CASSYSHRTWRGYTF.

With respect to this clone: No DNA is shown, since the ends of the CDR3 on it are uncertain; the CDR3 is the one TCRdb lists. V and J are TRBV20-1 and TRBJ1-1; the D call in the table, TRBD1, was not verified against the DNA. The CDR3 spans 11 residues, counting both ends. Germline lookup yields CDR1 DFQATT and CDR2 SNEGSKA (reference sequence). CDR3 sequence: CSARVGAGTNF.

The J gene is TRBJ1-4, the V gene TRBV4-1, with a weak D call TRBD1 (5 bases). The CDR3 runs 16 residues. Germline loops: CDR1 MGHRA, CDR2 YSYEKL. Trimming stripped 3 bases from V and 4 bases from J, with 15 bases between. This CDR3 reads CASSHDGTGGNEKLFF. The CDR3 bases are TGCGCCAGCAGCCATGATGGTACGGGGGGTAATGAAAAACTGTTTTTT.

The gene calls are TRBV20-1 and TRBJ2-3; 10 nucleotides line up with TRBD1. The CDR3 contains 15 residues. The germline gives CDR1 DFQATT, CDR2 SNEGSKA (reference sequence). The ends lost 3 bases at V and 1 base at J; junction bases unmatched: 4. This chain's CDR3 is CSASRGTGGTDTQYF. The CDR3 DNA follows: TGCAGTGCTAGTCGTGGGACAGGGGGCACAGATACGCAGTATTTT.

The V and J genes are TRBV2 and TRBJ2-7, with 7 bases fitting TRBD1. CDR3 length: 16 amino acids. Germline-derived CDR1 and CDR2 are SNHLY and FYNNEI. V lost 1 base and J lost 2; bases outside the gene matches: 8. CDR3 coding DNA: TGTGCCAGCAGTGAAGAAAGGGGGCGAACCGCCTACGAGCAGTACTTC. It codes for CASSEERGRTAYEQYF.

The V and J genes are TRBV6-5 and TRBJ1-2; D might be TRBD1 (5 bases). Looked up from germline, CDR1 is MNHEY and CDR2 is SVGAGI. This CDR3 has 14 amino acids. Trimming took 7 bases from V and 7 from J, leaving 19 bases between them. CDR3 sequence reads: CASTDPGTFFGYTF. CDR3 sequence (DNA): TGTGCCAGCACCGACCCAGGGACTTTTTTTGGCTACACCTTC.

This chain joins TRBV10-1 and TRBJ2-5; TRBD1 matches at 8 bases. Germline CDR1 and CDR2: WNHNN and SYGVQD (reference sequence). There are 14 residues in the CDR3. V gave up 7 bases and J gave up 6 bases; unmatched junction bases: 10. CDR3 sequence reads: CASNKNQGAKTQYF. The CDR3 region has the DNA TGCGCCAGCAACAAAAACCAGGGGGCAAAGACCCAGTACTTC.

This sequence joins TRBV5-8 and TRBJ1-1, with a possible D match to TRBD1 (5 bases). Looked up from germline, CDR1 is SGHTS and CDR2 is YDEGEE. CDR3 size: 13 residues. Trimming shortened V by 2 bases and J by 4 bases, and 9 bases separated the two germline ends. CDR3 region: CASSLQEGTEAFF. For the CDR3, the DNA is TGTGCCAGCAGCTTACAGGAGGGCACTGAAGCTTTCTTT.